This TCR beta chain was identified during a study of blood T cell repertoires in COVID-19. For the study at large: Samples of COVID-19 (acute and convalescent) were obtained from the United States, Italy and Spain. Sources were T cells, B-cell-depleted T cells, or PBMCs; the material itself was cDNA or gDNA.

There are 16 residues in the CDR3. Trimming removed 4 bases from V and 1 base from J; junction bases left unmatched: 10. The germline V gene has CDR1 SGDLS and CDR2 YYNGEE. Source study methods: From reference gene primer amplification, estimates of nucleated cell counts were derived. Libraries were prepared by immunoSEQ multiplex PCR; TCRdb keeps only in-frame clonotypes and omits some of them. V and J calls and clone size are given by that table; D and trimming were obtained from the DNA. Found here are approximately 120,000 clones, 75% to 90% of them singletons; the top ten hold approximately 1.1%.

The gene calls are TRBV9 and TRBJ1-2; 7 bases line up with TRBD1. The receptor was derived from a human donor in a cohort sampled during active COVID-19. The sample was peripheral blood. Here the CDR3 reads CASSPWTGSINYGYTF. The CDR3, as DNA: TGTGCCAGCAGCCCTTGGACAGGATCTATTAACTATGGCTACACCTTC.